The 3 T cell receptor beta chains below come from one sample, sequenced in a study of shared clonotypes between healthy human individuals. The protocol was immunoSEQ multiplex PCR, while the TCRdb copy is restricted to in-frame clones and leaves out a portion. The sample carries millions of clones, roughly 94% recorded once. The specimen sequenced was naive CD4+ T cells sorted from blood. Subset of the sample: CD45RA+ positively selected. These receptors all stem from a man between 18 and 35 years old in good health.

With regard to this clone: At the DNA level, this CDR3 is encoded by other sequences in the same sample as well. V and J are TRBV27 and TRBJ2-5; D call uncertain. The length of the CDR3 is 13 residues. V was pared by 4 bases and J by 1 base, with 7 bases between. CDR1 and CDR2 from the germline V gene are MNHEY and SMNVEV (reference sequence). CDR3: CASSSGLQETQYF. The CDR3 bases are TGTGCCAGCAGTTCAGGTCTCCAAGAGACCCAGTACTTC.

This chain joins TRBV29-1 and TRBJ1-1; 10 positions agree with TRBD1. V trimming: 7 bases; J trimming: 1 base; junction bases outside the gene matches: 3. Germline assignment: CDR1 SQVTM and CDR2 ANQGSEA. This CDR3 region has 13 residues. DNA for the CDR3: TGCAGCGGGAGACAGGGGGCGAACACTGAAGCTTTCTTT. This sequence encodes CSGRQGANTEAFF. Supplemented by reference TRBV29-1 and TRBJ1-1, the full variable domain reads SAVISQKPSRDICQRGTSLTIQCQVDSQVTMMFWYRQQPGQSLTLIATANQGSEATYESGFVIDKFPISRPNLTFSTLTVSNMSPEDSSIYLCSGRQGANTEAFFGQGTRLTVV.

CDR3 bases: TGTGCCAGCAGCCAGGGACAGGAGAACAATCAGCCCCAGCATTTT. Residues: CASSQGQENNQPQHF. This chain links TRBV6-6 with TRBJ1-5; 8 nucleotides match TRBD1. The CDR3 length is 15 residues. Trimming removed 6 bases from V and 3 bases from J; junction bases left unmatched: 7. Per germline, CDR1 MNHNY and CDR2 SVGAGI (reference sequence).